The source of this TCR beta chain is a study of OX40 agonist ivuxolimab in advanced cancers. Germline trimming cut 5 bases from V and 8 bases from J; bases unmatched to any gene: 10. The CDR3 contains 16 residues. Looked up from germline, CDR1 is MDHEN and CDR2 is SYDVKM. Profiled with immunoSEQ multiplex PCR; TCRdb holds only in-frame clones, not every one. The table lists tens of thousands of clones, around four fifths of them singletons, with approximately 22% in the top ten. This clone was counted ten times or more. This clonotype was sampled from an adult with an advanced solid tumor such as melanoma, head and neck, liver or kidney cancer. The source material was CD4+ or CD8+ T cells sorted from blood, sampled in a trial of the OX40 agonist ivuxolimab. The chain combines TRBV28 with TRBJ2-1; 12 bases are a match to TRBD2. CDR3: CASSRSGLAGRHEQFF. The CDR3 coding sequence is TGTGCCAGCAGTCGATCTGGACTAGCGGGAAGACATGAGCAGTTCTTC.